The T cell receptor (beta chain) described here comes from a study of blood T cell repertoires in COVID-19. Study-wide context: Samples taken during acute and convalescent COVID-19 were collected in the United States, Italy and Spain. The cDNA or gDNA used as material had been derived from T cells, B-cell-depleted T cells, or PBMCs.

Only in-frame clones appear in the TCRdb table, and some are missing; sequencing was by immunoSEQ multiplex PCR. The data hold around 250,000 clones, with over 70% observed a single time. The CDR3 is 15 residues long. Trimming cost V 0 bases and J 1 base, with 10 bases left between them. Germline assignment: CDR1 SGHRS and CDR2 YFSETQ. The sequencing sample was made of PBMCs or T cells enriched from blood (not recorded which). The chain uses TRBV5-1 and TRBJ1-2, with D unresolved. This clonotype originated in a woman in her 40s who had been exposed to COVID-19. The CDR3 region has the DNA TGCGCCAGCAGCTTGGTGGAGGGATTTAACTATGGCTACACCTTC. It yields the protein CASSLVEGFNYGYTF.